Given below is one TCR beta chain in context. Antigen: not known. Trimming cost V 1 base and J 10 bases, with 16 bases left between them. The CDR3 extends over 14 amino acids. CDR1 and CDR2 from the germline V gene are SGHDN and FVKESK. 5'RACE with constant-segment primers built TCRalpha and TCRbeta cDNA libraries with UMIs. TCRdb called the 5' RACE reads again in MiXCR, with one record for every CDR3 protein. The sample carries just over 400,000 distinct CDR3 sequences, less than 25% recorded once. This sample was included in a study of T-cell memory formation after mild COVID-19. Whole-study context: TCR clusters were mostly donor specific. Study-level findings and limits: Cross-reactive memory apparently joined, as some responding clones appeared in pre-infection memory. Among clones contracting day 15 to 85, CD4/CD8 was balanced, whereas later expanders leaned CD4+.

The sample was PBMCs or a T cell subset sorted from them (not recorded which). The TCR sequence derives from an adult woman who had mild COVID-19 (a few samples of this study predate the infection). Cell type and time point are not known. The chain links TRBV14 to TRBJ1-2, with D unclear. CDR3 loop: CASSQATHPPYYTF. The DNA of the CDR3 is TGTGCCAGCAGCCAAGCCACGCACCCACCTTACTACACCTTC.